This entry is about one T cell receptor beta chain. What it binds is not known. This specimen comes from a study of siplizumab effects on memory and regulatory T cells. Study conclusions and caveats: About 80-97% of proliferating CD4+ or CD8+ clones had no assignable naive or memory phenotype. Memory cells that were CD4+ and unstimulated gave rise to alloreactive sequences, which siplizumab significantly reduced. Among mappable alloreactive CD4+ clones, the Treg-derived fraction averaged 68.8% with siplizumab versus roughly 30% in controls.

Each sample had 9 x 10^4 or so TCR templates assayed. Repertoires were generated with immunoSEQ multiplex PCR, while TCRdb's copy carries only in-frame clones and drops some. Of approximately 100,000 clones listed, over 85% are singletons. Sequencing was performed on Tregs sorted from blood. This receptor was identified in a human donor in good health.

CDR3 nucleotides: TGTGCCAGCAGCGTGGGGTCCGGGGACACCATATATTTT. This sequence encodes CASSVGSGDTIYF. The V and J genes are TRBV9 and TRBJ1-3; the D is unclear. The CDR3 length is 13 residues. Germline-derived CDR1 and CDR2 are SGDLS and YYNGEE. V was pared by 2 bases and J by 8 bases, with 11 bases between.